These T cell receptor beta chains were read from a single sample in a study of cytomegalovirus exposure and HLA in healthy donors. Assay: immunoSEQ multiplex PCR; the TCRdb copy retains only in-frame clones and omits some. The sample carries some 200,000 clones, 80% to 95% recorded once. The specimen was PBMCs. The source of these receptors is a woman aged 18-30 years in good health and CMV-seronegative. CDR3s include the opening cysteine and the closing phenylalanine or tryptophan. The D gene is left open where the match is weak. Expanded clones are given a class, and other clones once, few, many or no size at all.

-	14	TRBV27	TRBJ1-3	TRBD1	TGTGCCAGCAGTCGAGACAGGGCTGGAAACACCATATATTTT	CASSRDRAGNTIYF
-	15	TRBV10-3	TRBJ1-2	-	TGTGCCATCAAAGGAGATCCTCCAAGTAACTATGGCTACACCTTC	CAIKGDPPSNYGYTF
-	15	TRBV7-6	TRBJ1-2	-	TGTGCCAGCAGCATTCACAGTGGAGGGAACTATGGCTACACCTTC	CASSIHSGGNYGYTF
-	14	TRBV4-1	TRBJ2-5	-	TGCGCCAGCAGCCAAGTTGAGAGTGCAAAGACCCAGTACTTC	CASSQVESAKTQYF
-	17	TRBV30	TRBJ2-1	-	TGTGCCTGGAGTGTTGGACGGGGAGTGAGCTCCTACAATGAGCAGTTCTTC	CAWSVGRGVSSYNEQFF
once	13	TRBV11-2	TRBJ2-7	-	TGTGCCAGCAGCTTAGATCGGAGGTACGAGCAGTACTTC	CASSLDRRYEQYF
-	20	TRBV18	TRBJ2-1	TRBD2	TGTGCCAGCTCACTAGGCGTAGGACTAGCGGTGGGGAGCTCCTACAATGAGCAGTTCTTC	CASSLGVGLAVGSSYNEQFF
-	15	TRBV5-1	TRBJ2-3	TRBD2	TGCGCCAGCAGCTTAGGACTAGCGGGACCCAATACGCAGTATTTT	CASSLGLAGPNTQYF
-	15	TRBV6-4	TRBJ1-2	TRBD1	TGTGCCAGCAGTGACAGGACAGGACCCAACTATGGCTACACCTTC	CASSDRTGPNYGYTF
-	13	TRBV6-1	TRBJ2-3	TRBD2	TGTGCCATCTTACATGCGGGAGCAGATACGCAGTATTTT	CAILHAGADTQYF
once	14	TRBV5-8	TRBJ1-6	-	TGTGCCAGCATCGGTGAGGGTCGTAGTTCACCCCTCCACTTT	CASIGEGRSSPLHF
-	13	TRBV27	TRBJ1-2	-	TGTGCCAGCAGTTTAACAGAATACTATGGCTACACCTTC	CASSLTEYYGYTF
-	16	TRBV7-9	TRBJ2-7	TRBD1	TGTGCCAGCAGCTTCGCCTCCGGGACAGGGTCCTACGAGCAGTACTTC	CASSFASGTGSYEQYF
-	13	TRBV19	TRBJ2-7	TRBD2	TGTGCCAGTAGGGAAGCGGGAAACTACGAGCAGTACTTC	CASREAGNYEQYF
-	13	TRBV6-5	TRBJ1-2	-	TGTGCCAGCAGTTACTCGACAGTCTATGGCTACACCTTC	CASSYSTVYGYTF
-	15	TRBV9	TRBJ2-5	TRBD1	TGTGCCAGCAGCCCCCGGACAGGGGGCCGGGAGACCCAGTACTTC	CASSPRTGGRETQYF
-	17	TRBV7-9	TRBJ1-2	TRBD1	TGTGCCAGCAGCTCAGAAGAAGGGGGCCCCACTAACTATGGCTACACCTTC	CASSSEEGGPTNYGYTF
-	15	TRBV5-1	TRBJ2-1	TRBD1	TGCGCCAGCAGCTTGGATCCACAGGGGTACAATGAGCAGTTCTTC	CASSLDPQGYNEQFF
-	15	TRBV15	TRBJ2-7	TRBD1	TGTGCCACCAGCAGGAACGGACAGGGGGCTCACGAGCAGTACTTC	CATSRNGQGAHEQYF
-	16	TRBV7-8	TRBJ2-1	TRBD2	TGTGCCAGCAGCTTAGTGGGTGCGGGAGGGCCCCCTGAGCAGTTCTTC	CASSLVGAGGPPEQFF
-	14	TRBV4-1	TRBJ1-4	-	TGCGCCAGCAGTCAAAGACAAACTAATGAAAAACTGTTTTTT	CASSQRQTNEKLFF
-	12	TRBV6-5	TRBJ2-7	-	TGTGCCAGCCAGGGGATGTCCTACGAGCAGTACTTC	CASQGMSYEQYF
-	15	TRBV2	TRBJ2-1	-	TGTGCCAGCCGGAGTGATCGACGCTCCCCCAATGAGCAGTTCTTC	CASRSDRRSPNEQFF
-	15	TRBV19	TRBJ2-1	TRBD2	TGTGCCAGTAGATTGGGACTAGCGGGAGACAATGAGCAGTTCTTC	CASRLGLAGDNEQFF
-	13	TRBV7-9	TRBJ1-1	-	TGTGCCAGCAGCCCCTTGACGGGCACTGAAGCTTTCTTT	CASSPLTGTEAFF
-	14	TRBV19	TRBJ2-7	-	TGTGCCAGTAGCCGGAGGGACGGAGCCTACGAGCAGTACTTC	CASSRRDGAYEQYF
-	12	TRBV7-2	TRBJ1-5	-	TGTGCCAGCAGCGTCAATTATCAGCCCCAGCATTTT	CASSVNYQPQHF
-	14	TRBV6-6	TRBJ2-7	-	TGTGCCAGCAGTTACTCGAGTTCCGGGGACGAGCAGTACTTC	CASSYSSSGDEQYF
-	17	TRBV5-4	TRBJ2-3	TRBD2	TGTGCCAGCAGCCTGGGGACTAGCGGGAGTTTGAAAGATACGCAGTATTTT	CASSLGTSGSLKDTQYF
-	13	TRBV21-1	TRBJ2-1	-	TGTGGATCCACGGGACTTCAAATCCATGAGCAGTTCTTC	CGSTGLQIHEQFF
-	16	TRBV5-1	TRBJ1-4	-	TGCGCCAGCAGCCTCGGCGACGGGGGTCCTAATGAAAAACTGTTTTTT	CASSLGDGGPNEKLFF